The T cell receptor (beta chain) described here comes from a study of response to subunit inactivated influenza vaccine. TCRdb re-derived calls from the RT-PCR reads in MiXCR, one entry per CDR3 protein. This table holds 550,000 to 800,000 distinct CDR3 sequences, about 15% found once. This clonotype was seen a handful of times. The sample was PBMCs from blood, taken 14 to 15 days before vaccination. The sequence was obtained from a man aged 50 or older who received an inactivated influenza vaccine.

The CDR3 DNA reads as TGCGCCAGCAGGACGGGACAGGGGAACACCGGGGAGCTGTTTTTT. The encoded protein is CASRTGQGNTGELFF. The rearrangement uses TRBV10-1 and TRBJ2-2; 9 bases agree with TRBD1. This CDR3 contains 15 residues. J lost 1 base, V lost 6 bases, and 3 bases had no gene match. Germline V gene data show CDR1 as WNHNN and CDR2 as SYGVQD (reference sequence).